This section outlines one T cell receptor (beta chain) sequence together with its context. Its antigen is currently unknown. The repertoire was sequenced with immunoSEQ multiplex PCR; TCRdb's copy has only in-frame clones and lacks some. The repertoire holds some 2,100,000 clones, with almost 96% as singletons. The entry originates in a study of shared clonotypes between healthy human individuals. Study observations and caveats: Limited genetic and exposure-history diversity came from having few donors.

Trimming took 4 bases from V and 9 from J; bases not matched to a gene: 6. Germline CDR1 and CDR2: SGHTS and YDEGEE. The CDR3 consists of 14 residues. The sequence derives from a man aged 18-30 years in good health. The specimen was naive CD4+ T cells sorted from blood. The subset is: CD45RA+ positively selected. The gene calls are TRBV5-8 and TRBJ1-6; 8 bases fit TRBD1. CDR3 coding DNA: TGTGCCAGCAGCCCCCGACAGGGGAGTTCACCCCTCCACTTT. This gives the protein CASSPRQGSSPLHF.